This TCR beta chain stems from a study of T-cell reconstitution after alpha-beta-depleted transplantation in children. Overall study results and limits: From newly produced T cells came most of the T-cell counts and diversity one year after transplant. Some patients' high day-60 TCRbeta diversity was attributed to recipient cells surviving conditioning. Alpha-beta T cells present about two months after transplant were reported to originate from several hundred expanded graft clones.

In germline, CDR1 is MNHEY, CDR2 SVGEGT. The CDR3 runs to 15 residues. V gave up 2 bases and J gave up 3 bases, with 8 bases separating them. This clonotype was picked up a small number of times. Its antigen is unidentified. Molecular barcoding with unique molecular identifiers was used for the TCRbeta library. One entry per CDR3 protein results from TCRdb running MiXCR on the PCR reads. The sample carries about 58,000 distinct CDR3 sequences, 40% to 55% recorded once. The V call is TRBV6-2 or TRBV6-3, the J call TRBJ2-6, with a possible D match to TRBD2 (5 bases). This receptor was identified in a male patient younger than 18 who had a stem cell transplant for acute lymphoblastic leukemia, so the T cells may come from the graft donor. The sequenced sample was PBMCs, mostly from graft donor cells, obtained 360 days after TCRalphabeta/CD19-depleted stem cell transplant. The CDR3 DNA is TGTGCCAGCAGTTACAGAGGGTTTGGGGCCAACGTCCTGACTTTC. Protein product: CASSYRGFGANVLTF.